Reported below is one T cell receptor beta chain. The J segment lost 6 bases and the V segment lost 3 bases, leaving 4 bases of the junction unmatched. Germline CDR1 and CDR2: MGHRA and YSYEKL. This CDR3 spans 15 amino acids. These data are taken from a study of blood T cell repertoires in COVID-19. The assay was immunoSEQ multiplex PCR, and TCRdb's table has in-frame clones only and misses some. The table includes about 140,000 clones, around 86% detected once. The chain has TRBV4-1 and TRBJ1-4; 10 nucleotides agree with TRBD1. The source material was peripheral blood. The TCR comes from a human donor in a cohort sampled during active COVID-19. The CDR3 reads CASSQTGTGDEKLFF. The CDR3, as DNA: TGCGCCAGCAGCCAGACCGGGACAGGGGATGAAAAACTGTTTTTT.